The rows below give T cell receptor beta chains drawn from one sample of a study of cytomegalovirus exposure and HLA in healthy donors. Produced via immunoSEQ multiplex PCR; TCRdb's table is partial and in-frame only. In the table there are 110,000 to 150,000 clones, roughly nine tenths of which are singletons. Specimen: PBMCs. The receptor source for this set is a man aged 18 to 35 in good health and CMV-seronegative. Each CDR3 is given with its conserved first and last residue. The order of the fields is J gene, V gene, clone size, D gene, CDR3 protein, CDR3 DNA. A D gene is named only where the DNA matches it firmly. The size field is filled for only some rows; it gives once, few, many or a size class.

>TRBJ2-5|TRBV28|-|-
CASTTGGRGEETQYF
TGTGCCAGCACCACGGGCGGAAGGGGTGAAGAGACCCAGTACTTC
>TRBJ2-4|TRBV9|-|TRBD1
CASSQQGPDIQYF
TGTGCCAGCAGCCAACAGGGGCCGGACATTCAGTACTTC
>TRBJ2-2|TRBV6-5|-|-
CASSYTAENTGELFF
TGTGCCAGCAGTTACACGGCGGAGAACACCGGGGAGCTGTTTTTT
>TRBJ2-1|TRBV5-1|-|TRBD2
CASSLTSGRYNEQFF
TGCGCCAGCAGTCTCACTAGCGGGAGATACAATGAGCAGTTCTTC
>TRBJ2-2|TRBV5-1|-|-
CASSLLTGELFF
TGCGCCAGCAGCTTGCTCACCGGGGAGCTGTTTTTT
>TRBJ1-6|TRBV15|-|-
CATSRDPQAGSPLHF
TGTGCCACCAGCCGTGACCCCCAGGCGGGTTCACCCCTCCACTTT
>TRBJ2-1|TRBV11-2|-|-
CASSLRGGPSSYNEQFF
TGTGCCAGCAGCTTAAGGGGGGGCCCGAGCTCCTACAATGAGCAGTTCTTC
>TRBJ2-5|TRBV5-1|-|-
CASSLGHLQETQYF
TGCGCCAGCAGCCTGGGACACCTCCAAGAGACCCAGTACTTC
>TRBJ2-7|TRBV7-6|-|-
CASSLIRQGGEQYF
TGTGCCAGCAGCTTAATTCGGCAGGGCGGCGAGCAGTACTTC
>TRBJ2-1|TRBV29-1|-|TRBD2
CSVVPAGGYNEQFF
TGCAGCGTTGTCCCAGCGGGAGGTTACAATGAGCAGTTCTTC
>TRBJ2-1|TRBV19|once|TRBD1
CASKGTGGIGEQFF
TGTGCCAGTAAGGGGACAGGGGGGATCGGTGAGCAGTTCTTC
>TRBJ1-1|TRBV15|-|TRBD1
CATSREPGTASRDTEAFF
TGTGCCACCAGCAGAGAGCCCGGGACAGCGAGTAGGGACACTGAAGCTTTCTTT
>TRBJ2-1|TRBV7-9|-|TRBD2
CASSLVGGVSDEQFF
TGTGCCAGCAGCCTCGTCGGGGGGGTCTCGGATGAGCAGTTCTTC
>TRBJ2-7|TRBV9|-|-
CASSNGSYEQYF
TGTGCCAGCAGCAACGGGTCCTACGAGCAGTACTTC
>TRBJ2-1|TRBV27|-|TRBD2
CASSATSGPYNEQFF
TGTGCCAGCAGTGCGACTAGCGGGCCCTACAATGAGCAGTTCTTC
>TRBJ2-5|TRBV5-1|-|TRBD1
CASRTGTVEETQYF
TGCGCCAGCAGGACCGGGACAGTGGAAGAGACCCAGTACTTC
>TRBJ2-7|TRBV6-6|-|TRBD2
CASSYFREGEQYF
TGTGCCAGCAGTTACTTCAGGGAGGGCGAGCAGTACTTC
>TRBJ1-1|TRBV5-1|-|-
CASARGHTEAFF
TGCGCCAGCGCCCGCGGGCACACTGAAGCTTTCTTT
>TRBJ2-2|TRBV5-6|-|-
CASSPRPALNTGELFF
TGTGCCAGCAGCCCCCGCCCCGCACTGAACACCGGGGAGCTGTTTTTT
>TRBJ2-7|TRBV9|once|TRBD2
CASSAGTIDYEQYF
TGTGCCAGCAGCGCCGGGACTATAGACTACGAGCAGTACTTC
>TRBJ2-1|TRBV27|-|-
CASSFQGNEQFF
TGTGCCAGCAGTTTCCAGGGTAATGAGCAGTTCTTC
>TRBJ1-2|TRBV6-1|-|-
CARQGFDGYTF
TGTGCCAGACAGGGTTTTGATGGCTACACCTTC
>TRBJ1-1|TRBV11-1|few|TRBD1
CASSLTGATEAFF
TGTGCCAGCAGCTTAACAGGGGCCACTGAAGCTTTCTTT
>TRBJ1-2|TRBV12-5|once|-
CASGNTGNYGYTF
TGTGCTAGTGGTAATACAGGGAACTATGGCTACACCTTC
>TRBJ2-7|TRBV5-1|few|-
CASSSLQGTEQYF
TGCGCCAGCAGCTCTCTTCAGGGTACCGAGCAGTACTTC
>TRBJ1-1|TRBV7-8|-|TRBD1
CASSPRTGRTTEAFF
TGTGCCAGCAGCCCCAGGACAGGGAGAACCACTGAAGCTTTCTTT
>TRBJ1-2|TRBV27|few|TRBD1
CASSPRQGPGYGYTF
TGTGCCAGCAGTCCCAGACAGGGGCCGGGTTATGGCTACACCTTC
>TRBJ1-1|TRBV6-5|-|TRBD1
CASSYSGQGASEAFF
TGTGCCAGCAGTTACTCTGGACAGGGGGCGAGTGAAGCTTTCTTT
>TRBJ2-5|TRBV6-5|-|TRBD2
CASSYGLAGGVETQYF
TGTGCCAGCAGTTATGGTCTAGCGGGGGGGGTTGAGACCCAGTACTTC
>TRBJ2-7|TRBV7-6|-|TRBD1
CASSNTFDRGYEQYF
TGTGCCAGCAGCAACACTTTCGACAGGGGCTACGAGCAGTACTTC
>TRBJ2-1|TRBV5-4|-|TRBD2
CASSSLTSGGTSSYNEQFF
TGTGCCAGCAGCTCTTTGACTAGCGGGGGCACCAGCTCCTACAATGAGCAGTTCTTC
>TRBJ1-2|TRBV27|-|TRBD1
CASSGQGARGYTF
TGTGCCAGCAGTGGACAGGGTGCCCGGGGCTACACCTTC
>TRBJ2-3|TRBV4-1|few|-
CASSQLQFEGTDTQYF
TGCGCCAGCAGCCAATTGCAGTTTGAGGGCACAGATACGCAGTATTTT
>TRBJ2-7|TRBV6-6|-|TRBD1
CASSFRQGPYEQYF
TGTGCCAGCAGTTTCCGACAGGGACCCTACGAGCAGTACTTC
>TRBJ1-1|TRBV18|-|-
CASSPPSRADTEAFF
TGTGCCAGCTCACCACCTTCCAGGGCGGACACTGAAGCTTTCTTT
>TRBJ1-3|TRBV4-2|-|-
CASSQAGGGVGNTIYF
TGTGCCAGCAGCCAAGCCGGTGGAGGGGTTGGAAACACCATATATTTT
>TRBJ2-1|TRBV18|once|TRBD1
CASSRSRRDRGYNEQFF
TGTGCCAGCTCACGTTCTAGGCGGGACAGGGGATACAATGAGCAGTTCTTC
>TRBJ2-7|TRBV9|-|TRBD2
CASSQTSGGANEQYF
TGTGCCAGCAGCCAGACTAGCGGGGGGGCCAACGAGCAGTACTTC
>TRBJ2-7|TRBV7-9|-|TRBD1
CASSFDLWGTGGASYEQYF
TGTGCCAGCAGCTTCGACCTCTGGGGGACAGGGGGCGCATCCTACGAGCAGTACTTC
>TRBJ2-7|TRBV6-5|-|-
CASSAPGLRAWEQYF
TGTGCCAGCAGTGCACCGGGACTCCGGGCATGGGAGCAGTACTTC
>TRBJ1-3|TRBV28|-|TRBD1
CASSSGDRGNTIYF
TGTGCCAGCAGTTCTGGGGACAGAGGAAACACCATATATTTT
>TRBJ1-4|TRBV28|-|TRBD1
CASSLLQGAREKLFF
TGTGCCAGCAGTCTACTACAGGGGGCACGTGAAAAACTGTTTTTT